This entry lists 32 T cell receptor beta chains sequenced from one sample in a study of patients and donors after allogeneic stem cell transplantation. TCRdb reprocessed the RT-PCR reads via MiXCR and lists one record per CDR3 protein. The repertoire holds more than 850,000 distinct CDR3 sequences, with under 20% as singletons. The specimen sequenced was blood, either unsorted or a sorted T cell fraction (not recorded which). All receptors come from a human donor who was either an allogeneic HSCT recipient or a stem cell or donor lymphocyte infusion donor (not recorded which). It is not recorded whose cells these are; they may come from a transplant donor.

Many counts were recorded for this clonotype. The V gene is TRBV6-1, the J gene TRBJ2-2; 10 bases fit TRBD1. V was pared by 8 bases and J by 5 bases, with 8 bases of the junction left unmatched. This CDR3 is built from 15 residues. Per germline, CDR1 MNHNS and CDR2 SASEGT. The CDR3 region has the DNA TGTGCCAGCTCCCGACAGGGGGCGGGAACCGGGGAGCTGTTTTTT. It specifies CASSRQGAGTGELFF.

This clonotype was seen only a few times. This chain uses TRBV6-1 with TRBJ2-2; the match to TRBD1 covers 8 bases. V shed 10 bases and J 3 bases; nucleotides not matched to a gene: 7. This CDR3 has 14 residues. Germline V gives CDR1 MNHNS, CDR2 SASEGT. The CDR3 DNA sequence: TGTGCCACCTTCGGACAGGGCGACACCGGGGAGCTGTTTTTT. Encoded protein: CATFGQGDTGELFF.

This clonotype was detected a few times. The rearrangement links TRBV4-1 to TRBJ1-1; the D is unclear. The germline V and J ends were trimmed by 2 bases and 3 bases, with 13 bases remaining between them. The CDR3 contains 15 residues. The germline V gene encodes CDR1 MGHRA and CDR2 YSYEKL. The CDR3 spells CASSQMGVGDTEAFF. The CDR3 DNA reads TGCGCCAGCAGCCAAATGGGAGTAGGAGACACTGAAGCTTTCTTT.

This clonotype was found many times. The CDR3 sequence: CASSEYKAGFSPDTQYF. In nucleotides, the CDR3 is TGTGCCAGCAGTGAATATAAAGCAGGGTTCTCTCCAGATACGCAGTATTTT. The genes are TRBV25-1 and TRBJ2-3, with a tentative D call TRBD1 (5 bases). Germline V gene lookup returns CDR1 MGHDK and CDR2 SYGVNS. This CDR3 contains 17 residues. Trimming stripped 0 bases from V and 4 bases from J, with 17 bases between.

The CDR3 DNA reads TGTGCCACCAGAGGCTCCCGGGGGTACAATGAGCAGTTCTTC. The encoded protein is CATRGSRGYNEQFF. The chain uses TRBV15 and TRBJ2-1; weak D call: TRBD2 (6 bases). The CDR3 is made up of 14 amino acids. Germline V gene sequence: CDR1 LNHNV, CDR2 YYDKDF (reference sequence). V was trimmed by 6 bases and J by 4 bases, leaving 13 bases between them.

The chain has TRBV7-9 and TRBJ1-1, with a possible D match to TRBD1 (5 bases). Trimming left V 2 bases short and J 7 bases short, with 14 bases between. The germline V gene has CDR1 SEHNR and CDR2 FQNEAQ (reference sequence). The CDR3 contains 14 residues. CDR3 sequence: CASSLSAGRGEAFF. Here the CDR3 DNA reads TGTGCCAGCAGCTTATCGGCAGGGAGGGGTGAAGCTTTCTTT.

This clonotype was seen only a few times. This chain uses TRBV29-1 with TRBJ1-1, with D possibly matching TRBD1 (5 bases). The V end lost 4 bases, the J end lost 3 bases, and 15 bases lay between the germline ends. The CDR3 is 14 residues long. Per germline, CDR1 SQVTM and CDR2 ANQGSEA. The CDR3 sequence: CSVAAGYGDTEAFF. CDR3 DNA sequence: TGCAGCGTTGCGGCAGGGTATGGGGACACTGAAGCTTTCTTT.

This clonotype was picked up many times. The rearrangement uses TRBV4-3 and TRBJ1-5; D gene ambiguous. Deletions cut 0 bases from V and 7 bases from J, with 7 bases between. The CDR3 covers 13 residues. CDR1 and CDR2 from the germline V gene are LGHNA and YSLEER. CDR3 sequence reads: CASSQEFNQPQHF. The CDR3 DNA reads as TGCGCCAGCAGCCAAGAATTCAACCAGCCCCAGCATTTT.

This clonotype was observed a few times. The J gene is TRBJ2-1, the V gene TRBV20-1, with 16 bases lining up with TRBD2. This CDR3 region has 18 residues. Trimming cost V 5 bases and J 7 bases; bases outside gene matches: 14. The V gene's germline CDR1 is DFQATT and CDR2 SNEGSKA (reference sequence). CDR3 in amino acids: CSALKGTSGGGLRNEQFF. CDR3 coding DNA: TGCAGTGCTCTGAAAGGGACTAGCGGGGGGGGCCTAAGGAATGAGCAGTTCTTC.

This clonotype was counted only a few times. The chain joins TRBV18 to TRBJ1-6; D remains ambiguous. The CDR3 extends over 13 amino acids. Germline values: CDR1 KGHSH, CDR2 LQKENI. Trimming cost V 5 bases and J 7 bases, with 9 bases left between them. CDR3 bases: TGTGCCAGCTCAGTCCAGCCAAATTCACCCCTCCACTTT. Translated: CASSVQPNSPLHF.

This clonotype appeared a few times. This rearrangement joins TRBV25-1 to TRBJ2-7, with D hard to call. The CDR3 runs to 12 residues. V lost 4 bases, J lost 3 bases, and 7 bases lay in between. Germline assignment: CDR1 MGHDK and CDR2 SYGVNS. The CDR3 loop reads CASSVEYYEQYF. DNA for the CDR3: TGTGCCAGCAGTGTGGAGTACTACGAGCAGTACTTC.

V is TRBV7-9 and J is TRBJ2-7; D unclear. V lost 5 bases, J lost 7 bases, and 21 bases lay in between. The germline V gene has CDR1 SEHNR and CDR2 FQNEAQ (reference sequence). The CDR3 covers 15 residues. Written as DNA, the CDR3 is TGTGCCAGCAGCCCTTCCGGTGACTTCGTTCAGGAGCAGTACTTC. Its protein is CASSPSGDFVQEQYF.

This clonotype was counted a single time. The chain is built from TRBV3-1 and TRBJ1-5; 7 bases fit TRBD1. This CDR3 is built from 17 residues. Trimming at V came to 3 bases and at J to 7 bases, leaving 15 bases not matched to a gene. Germline CDR1 reads LGHDT; CDR2 reads YNNKEL (reference sequence). The CDR3 protein is CASSHPGTGAGGQPQHF. Written as DNA, the CDR3 is TGTGCCAGCAGCCACCCTGGAACAGGGGCGGGGGGGCAGCCCCAGCATTTT.

This clonotype was recorded a few times. The chain employs TRBV29-1 and TRBJ2-1; TRBD1 matches 11 bases. V shed 3 bases and J 2 bases; nucleotides not matched to a gene: 18. The CDR3 covers 20 residues. The germline gives CDR1 SQVTM, CDR2 ANQGSEA. CDR3 sequence (DNA): TGCAGCGTTGACCCTTGGACAGGGGGCGCTGGGGTTAGGCCCTACAATGAGCAGTTCTTC. Its translation is CSVDPWTGGAGVRPYNEQFF.

The rearrangement joins TRBV27 to TRBJ2-7, with D perhaps given as TRBD1 or TRBD2 (5 bases each). V shed 5 bases and J shed 0 bases, with 17 bases lying between them. CDR1 and CDR2 (germline): MNHEY, SMNVEV (reference sequence). This CDR3 has 16 amino acids. CDR3 protein: CASSRAGTPSSYEQYF. CDR3 DNA sequence: TGTGCCAGCAGTCGGGCCGGGACCCCGTCCTCCTACGAGCAGTACTTC.

This sequence joins TRBV7-2 and TRBJ2-5; 12 nucleotides agree with TRBD2. V was pared by 5 bases and J by 5 bases, with 12 bases of the junction left unmatched. The CDR3 is made up of 17 amino acids. Germline lookup yields CDR1 SGHTA and CDR2 FQGNSA. The CDR3 loop reads CASSIGPSGGASETQYF. DNA for the CDR3: TGTGCCAGCAGCATTGGTCCTAGCGGGGGGGCATCGGAGACCCAGTACTTC.

This clonotype was counted between two and nine times. The chain carries TRBV7-3 and TRBJ2-1; TRBD2 matches 10 bases. Germline V CDR1 and CDR2: SGHTA, FQGTGA. V shed 5 bases and J 8 bases; nucleotides not matched to a gene: 9. The CDR3 has 15 residues. As DNA, the CDR3 is TGTGCCAGCAGCCCCACAGCGGGGGGGTATCATGAGCAGTTCTTC. Its translation: CASSPTAGGYHEQFF.

This clonotype has a handful of counts. The rearrangement uses TRBV29-1 and TRBJ2-7; perhaps TRBD1 as D (6 bases). The CDR3 length is 15 residues. V was clipped by 1 base and J by 4 bases, with 17 bases between them. Germline-derived CDR1 and CDR2 are SQVTM and ANQGSEA. The CDR3 DNA reads as TGCAGCGTTGAAGTTGGGGGCAGCGTAGGTTACGAGCAGTACTTC. It specifies CSVEVGGSVGYEQYF.

This clonotype has only a few counts. The chain is built from TRBV5-1 and TRBJ2-7; the match to TRBD2 covers 8 bases. From germline, CDR1 is SGHRS and CDR2 YFSETQ. The CDR3 spans 14 residues. Unmatched junction bases numbered 20, after V lost 9 bases and J lost 12 bases. CDR3 in amino acids: CATRLTSGSGGGYF. CDR3 nucleotides: TGCGCCACCAGGTTAACTAGCGGATCCGGCGGGGGGTACTTC.

The chain combines TRBV21-1 with TRBJ2-1; the D call of TRBD2 is as the table states it, not checked on the DNA. TRBV21-1 is flagged as a pseudogene. The CDR3 is made up of 16 amino acids. The CDR3 DNA is TGTGCCAGAAGCACTCGACTAGCGGGTGTATACAATGAGCAGTTCTTC. The encoded protein is CARSTRLAGVYNEQFF.

The chain combines TRBV6-1 with TRBJ1-2, with 10 nucleotides matching TRBD1. The CDR3 extends over 15 amino acids. Germline lookup yields CDR1 MNHNS and CDR2 SASEGT. The trim removed 10 bases at V and 4 bases at J, leaving 12 bases unmatched. CDR3 DNA sequence: TGTGCCAAGCAGTCCGGGACAGGGGCCACCTATGGCTACACCTTC. It is translated as CAKQSGTGATYGYTF.

This clonotype came up a few times. J is TRBJ1-2 and V is TRBV24-1; 7 bases line up with TRBD1. The ends lost 5 bases at V and 7 bases at J; junction bases unmatched: 6. This CDR3 region has 13 residues. In germline, CDR1 is KGHDR, CDR2 SFDVKD. The CDR3 region has the DNA TGTGCCACCAGTGTCCCAGGGGGTAGTGGCTACACCTTC. It codes for CATSVPGGSGYTF.

The chain links TRBV19 to TRBJ2-5; TRBD1 matches at 7 bases. The CDR3 runs 15 residues. The V gene end was trimmed by 6 bases and the J gene end by 5 bases; junction bases not matched to a gene: 12. In germline, CDR1 is LNHDA, CDR2 SQIVND (reference sequence). As DNA, the CDR3 is TGTGCCAGTAGCCATCGACAGGGTGCGCGGGAGACCCAGTACTTC. It encodes CASSHRQGARETQYF. Supplemented by reference TRBV19 and TRBJ2-5, the full variable domain reads DGGITQSPKYLFRKEGQNVTLSCEQNLNHDAMYWYRQDPGQGLRLIYYSQIVNDFQKGDIAEGYSVSREKKESFPLTVTSAQKNPTAFYLCASSHRQGARETQYFGPGTRLLVL.

This clonotype has just a few counts. The chain carries TRBV29-1 and TRBJ2-7, with D perhaps TRBD2 (7 bases). Germline V gene lookup returns CDR1 SQVTM and CDR2 ANQGSEA. V lost 0 bases and J 4 bases, leaving 19 bases between the germline ends. The CDR3 has 16 amino acids. In nucleotides, the CDR3 is TGCAGCGTTGAAGAGCTAGGGACGGGGGGCCCTTACGAGCAGTACTTC. Protein product: CSVEELGTGGPYEQYF.

The chain has TRBV4-2 and TRBJ2-2; D ambiguous. This CDR3 contains 11 residues. From germline, CDR1 is LGHNA and CDR2 YNFKEQ. V shed 8 bases and J shed 6 bases, with 7 bases lying between them. The CDR3 is CASEAPGELFF. Written as DNA, the CDR3 is TGTGCCAGCGAGGCCCCCGGGGAGCTGTTTTTT.

V gene TRBV21-1 combines with J gene TRBJ2-1; TRBD1, the table's D call, was not compared with the DNA. TRBV21-1 is designated a pseudogene. The length of the CDR3 is 15 residues. The CDR3: CASSKPREWYNEQFF. The CDR3 region has the DNA TGTGCCAGCAGCAAACCCCGGGAGTGGTACAATGAGCAGTTCTTC.

The chain has TRBV29-1 and TRBJ1-6, with no clear D. This CDR3 is built from 13 residues. V shed 4 bases and J shed 7 bases, with 11 bases lying between them. Per germline, CDR1 SQVTM and CDR2 ANQGSEA. The chain's CDR3 is CSVAEGMNSPLHF. The DNA for the CDR3 is TGCAGCGTTGCTGAGGGAATGAATTCACCCCTCCACTTT.

This sequence joins TRBV10-3 and TRBJ1-5; weak D call: TRBD1 (6 bases). This CDR3 has 15 amino acids. Trimming shortened V by 5 bases and J by 3 bases, and 14 bases separated the two germline ends. Germline CDR1 ENHRY, CDR2 SYGVKD. CDR3 region: CAISKTDSFNQPQHF. As DNA, the CDR3 is TGTGCCATCAGTAAAACGGACAGCTTCAATCAGCCCCAGCATTTT.

This clonotype was counted between two and nine times. This CDR3 is CSAQTGRRAEAFF. In DNA, the CDR3 is TGCAGCGCTCAGACAGGGCGTAGGGCTGAAGCTTTCTTT. V is TRBV29-1 and J is TRBJ1-1; TRBD1 matches at 7 bases. The CDR3 spans 13 residues. Trimming took 7 bases from V and 6 from J; bases not matched to a gene: 11. Germline CDR1 and CDR2: SQVTM and ANQGSEA.

The rearrangement links TRBV15 to TRBJ2-5; 7 bases align to TRBD2. Losses at the gene ends were 5 bases for V and 3 bases for J; bases not matched to a gene: 6. Germline V gene sequence: CDR1 LNHNV, CDR2 YYDKDF (reference sequence). The length of the CDR3 is 14 residues. For the CDR3, the DNA is TGTGCCACCAGCGTCCGACTAGCCAAAGAGACCCAGTACTTC. Translating it yields CATSVRLAKETQYF.

This clonotype was seen only a few times. The chain is built from TRBV5-1 and TRBJ2-3, with TRBD1 matching 11 bases. The CDR3 has 15 amino acids. V was clipped by 1 base and J by 5 bases; unmatched bases: 3. Germline assignment: CDR1 SGHRS and CDR2 YFSETQ. DNA of the CDR3: TGCGCCAGCAGCTTGACCGGGACAGGGGGAGATACGCAGTATTTT. It codes for CASSLTGTGGDTQYF.

This clonotype was seen only a few times. The gene calls are TRBV6-2 or TRBV6-3 and TRBJ2-2; TRBD2 might be the D (6 bases). This CDR3 contains 15 residues. With 7 bases removed from V and 3 bases from J, the gap between germline ends came to 15 bases. From germline, CDR1 is MNHEY and CDR2 SVGEGT. The CDR3 nucleotides read TGTGCCAGCAACGGGGGTGACGTGGACACCGGGGAGCTGTTTTTT. It specifies CASNGGDVDTGELFF.